What follows describes a single TCR beta chain. This entry belongs to a study of shared clonotypes between healthy human individuals. Study context: A couple of female and a few male donors aged 18 to 49 were enrolled.

Germline CDR1 reads SGDLS; CDR2 reads YYNGEE. This CDR3 is built from 17 residues. Trimming cost V 0 bases and J 0 bases, with 16 bases left between them. The authors distributed each subset's genomic DNA evenly over several immunoSEQ plates. The protocol was immunoSEQ multiplex PCR, while the TCRdb copy is restricted to in-frame clones and leaves out a portion. This table holds 450,000 to 500,000 clones, 79% found once. This chain links TRBV9 with TRBJ2-7; D may be TRBD2 (5 bases). This receptor was taken from a middle-aged woman in good health. Some clones in this sample may be carry-over from other donors' samples. The specimen was PBMCs. DNA for the CDR3: TGTGCCAGCAGCGTAGCCGCCTCGGGTGGGAGCTCCTACGAGCAGTACTTC. Translation gives CASSVAASGGSSYEQYF.